These T cell receptor beta chains were read from a single sample in a study of identical twins. TCRdb ran MiXCR on the 5' RACE reads and lists one entry per CDR3 protein. The sample yields 1.5 million to 2 million distinct CDR3 sequences, 25% to 35% seen once. The sequenced sample was cord blood. The receptor source for this set is a newborn girl in good health. CDR3s include the opening cysteine and the closing phenylalanine or tryptophan. A D gene is named only where the DNA matches it firmly. The listing skips clone size in some rows; elsewhere it reads once, few, many or a size class.

j_call: TRBJ1-5; v_call: TRBV4-1; clone_size: NA; d_call: NA; cdr3_aa: CASSQGTAASNQPQHF; cdr3_nt: TGCGCCAGCAGCCAAGGGACAGCGGCAAGCAATCAGCCCCAGCATTTT
j_call: TRBJ1-2; v_call: TRBV12-3/TRBV12-4; clone_size: many; d_call: TRBD1; cdr3_aa: CASNLGGTGGYYGYTF; cdr3_nt: TGTGCCAGCAACCTGGGGGGGACAGGGGGCTACTATGGCTACACCTTC
j_call: TRBJ2-7; v_call: TRBV29-1; clone_size: NA; d_call: TRBD2; cdr3_aa: CSVSGRESSYNEQYF; cdr3_nt: TGCAGCGTCTCGGGGCGGGAGAGCTCCTACAATGAGCAGTACTTC
j_call: TRBJ2-3; v_call: TRBV20-1; clone_size: NA; d_call: NA; cdr3_aa: CSADTGTWTTDTQYF; cdr3_nt: TGCAGTGCTGATACCGGGACTTGGACCACAGATACGCAGTATTTT
j_call: TRBJ2-1; v_call: TRBV5-1; clone_size: NA; d_call: NA; cdr3_aa: CASSLDSSEQFF; cdr3_nt: TGCGCCAGCAGCTTGGACTCCTCTGAGCAGTTCTTC
j_call: TRBJ2-3; v_call: TRBV12-3/TRBV12-4; clone_size: NA; d_call: NA; cdr3_aa: CASSLSFSTDTEYF; cdr3_nt: TGTGCCAGCAGTTTAAGTTTCAGCACAGATACGGAATATTTT
j_call: TRBJ2-3; v_call: TRBV7-8; clone_size: NA; d_call: NA; cdr3_aa: CASSLAWRTTSTDTQYF; cdr3_nt: TGTGCCAGCAGCTTAGCGTGGAGGACTACTAGCACAGATACGCAGTATTTT
j_call: TRBJ1-5; v_call: TRBV4-2; clone_size: NA; d_call: NA; cdr3_aa: CASSQRANSNQPQHF; cdr3_nt: TGTGCCAGCAGCCAGCGGGCTAATAGCAATCAGCCCCAGCATTTT
j_call: TRBJ2-1; v_call: TRBV15; clone_size: NA; d_call: NA; cdr3_aa: CATSRDKRHSYNEQFF; cdr3_nt: TGTGCCACCAGCAGAGATAAGAGACACTCCTACAATGAGCAGTTCTTC
j_call: TRBJ1-1; v_call: TRBV7-9; clone_size: NA; d_call: NA; cdr3_aa: CASSPRISEAFF; cdr3_nt: TGTGCCAGCAGCCCCCGGATCTCTGAAGCTTTCTTT
j_call: TRBJ2-1; v_call: TRBV30; clone_size: NA; d_call: TRBD2; cdr3_aa: CAWSDGGAGNEQFF; cdr3_nt: TGTGCCTGGAGTGACGGGGGGGCCGGGAATGAGCAGTTCTTC
j_call: TRBJ2-1; v_call: TRBV4-2; clone_size: few; d_call: TRBD2; cdr3_aa: CASSPDGRALNEQFF; cdr3_nt: TGTGCCAGCAGCCCGGACGGGAGGGCTCTAAATGAGCAGTTCTTC
j_call: TRBJ2-5; v_call: TRBV20-1; clone_size: few; d_call: TRBD1; cdr3_aa: CSARGTVDQETQYF; cdr3_nt: TGCAGTGCTAGGGGGACAGTCGACCAAGAGACCCAGTACTTC
j_call: TRBJ2-3; v_call: TRBV27; clone_size: few; d_call: TRBD2; cdr3_aa: CASSFSTSEDTQYF; cdr3_nt: TGTGCCAGCAGTTTCTCCACTAGCGAAGATACGCAGTATTTT
j_call: TRBJ2-4; v_call: TRBV28; clone_size: NA; d_call: NA; cdr3_aa: CASSLGQLINIQYF; cdr3_nt: TGTGCCAGCAGTTTAGGGCAGTTAATAAACATTCAGTACTTC
j_call: TRBJ1-4; v_call: TRBV20-1; clone_size: NA; d_call: NA; cdr3_aa: CSARRRGPIEKLFF; cdr3_nt: TGCAGTGCTAGGAGGAGGGGACCGATTGAAAAACTGTTTTTT
j_call: TRBJ2-3; v_call: TRBV27; clone_size: few; d_call: NA; cdr3_aa: CASSGSLTAWDTQYF; cdr3_nt: TGTGCCAGCAGTGGATCCCTGACAGCATGGGATACGCAGTATTTT
j_call: TRBJ1-2; v_call: TRBV12-3/TRBV12-4; clone_size: many; d_call: NA; cdr3_aa: CASSPRATNYGYTF; cdr3_nt: TGTGCCAGCAGTCCCCGGGCCACTAACTATGGCTACACCTTC
j_call: TRBJ1-2; v_call: TRBV20-1; clone_size: many; d_call: TRBD1; cdr3_aa: CSATGGGYTF; cdr3_nt: TGCAGTGCTACAGGGGGAGGCTACACCTTC
j_call: TRBJ2-3; v_call: TRBV11-2; clone_size: NA; d_call: TRBD2; cdr3_aa: CASSLRRAGVTDTQYF; cdr3_nt: TGTGCCAGCAGCTTAAGGCGAGCGGGAGTAACAGATACGCAGTATTTT
j_call: TRBJ2-1; v_call: TRBV7-8; clone_size: NA; d_call: NA; cdr3_aa: CASGLRSSEQFF; cdr3_nt: TGTGCCAGCGGCCTCCGGTCTAGCGAGCAGTTCTTC
j_call: TRBJ1-4; v_call: TRBV3-1; clone_size: NA; d_call: NA; cdr3_aa: CASSQDAGLSNEKLFF; cdr3_nt: TGTGCCAGCAGCCAAGACGCCGGACTCTCCAATGAAAAACTGTTTTTT
j_call: TRBJ2-7; v_call: TRBV2; clone_size: NA; d_call: TRBD2; cdr3_aa: CASIGSSGSSSYEQYF; cdr3_nt: TGTGCCAGCATCGGGTCTAGCGGTTCGAGCTCCTACGAGCAGTACTTC
j_call: TRBJ1-1; v_call: TRBV4-2; clone_size: few; d_call: TRBD1; cdr3_aa: CASSQDGRDRVQAFF; cdr3_nt: TGTGCCAGCAGCCAAGATGGGCGGGACAGAGTCCAAGCTTTCTTT
j_call: TRBJ2-7; v_call: TRBV11-2; clone_size: NA; d_call: NA; cdr3_aa: CASSLGSGGANYEQYF; cdr3_nt: TGTGCCAGCAGCTTAGGAAGTGGGGGGGCCAACTACGAGCAGTACTTC
j_call: TRBJ2-3; v_call: TRBV2; clone_size: NA; d_call: TRBD2; cdr3_aa: CASSEGTSGGWTDTQYF; cdr3_nt: TGTGCCAGCAGTGAAGGGACTAGCGGGGGGTGGACAGATACGCAGTATTTT
j_call: TRBJ2-7; v_call: TRBV3-1; clone_size: few; d_call: NA; cdr3_aa: CASSQVSGRGLYEQYF; cdr3_nt: TGTGCCAGCAGCCAAGTGTCGGGCCGCGGACTCTACGAGCAGTACTTC
j_call: TRBJ1-1; v_call: TRBV12-3/TRBV12-4; clone_size: NA; d_call: NA; cdr3_aa: CASYLYGRGSGTEAFF; cdr3_nt: TGTGCCAGCTACCTTTACGGGAGGGGCTCGGGCACTGAAGCTTTCTTT
j_call: TRBJ2-1; v_call: TRBV27; clone_size: NA; d_call: NA; cdr3_aa: CASSPQVSSYNEQFF; cdr3_nt: TGTGCCAGCAGTCCTCAGGTTAGCTCCTACAATGAGCAGTTCTTC
j_call: TRBJ2-1; v_call: TRBV29-1; clone_size: NA; d_call: TRBD2; cdr3_aa: CSASGLAGAPYNEQFF; cdr3_nt: TGCAGCGCCTCAGGACTAGCGGGAGCTCCTTACAATGAGCAGTTCTTC
j_call: TRBJ2-5; v_call: TRBV2; clone_size: few; d_call: TRBD2; cdr3_aa: CANSPSGMAGEQYF; cdr3_nt: TGTGCCAACTCCCCTAGCGGAATGGCGGGAGAGCAGTACTTC
j_call: TRBJ2-5; v_call: TRBV20-1; clone_size: few; d_call: NA; cdr3_aa: CSARPGVETQYF; cdr3_nt: TGCAGTGCTAGGCCTGGAGTAGAGACCCAGTACTTC
j_call: TRBJ2-1; v_call: TRBV20-1; clone_size: once; d_call: TRBD1; cdr3_aa: CSARTGASDNEQFF; cdr3_nt: TGCAGTGCTAGGACAGGGGCCTCAGACAATGAGCAGTTCTTC
j_call: TRBJ2-3; v_call: TRBV6-2/TRBV6-3; clone_size: many; d_call: TRBD1; cdr3_aa: CASSSLLWDREDTQYF; cdr3_nt: TGTGCCAGCAGTTCCCTCCTCTGGGACAGGGAAGATACGCAGTATTTT
j_call: TRBJ2-7; v_call: TRBV2; clone_size: NA; d_call: NA; cdr3_aa: CASSGSTDRSYEQYF; cdr3_nt: TGTGCCAGCAGTGGGAGTACTGATCGCTCCTACGAGCAGTACTTC
j_call: TRBJ1-4; v_call: TRBV4-1; clone_size: NA; d_call: TRBD1; cdr3_aa: CASSEQGGNEKLFF; cdr3_nt: TGCGCCAGCAGCGAACAGGGGGGTAATGAAAAACTGTTTTTT
j_call: TRBJ2-1; v_call: TRBV5-1; clone_size: NA; d_call: TRBD1; cdr3_aa: CASSPPTGVDNEQFF; cdr3_nt: TGCGCCAGCAGCCCCCCGACAGGGGTTGACAATGAGCAGTTCTTC
j_call: TRBJ2-1; v_call: TRBV5-1; clone_size: NA; d_call: TRBD2; cdr3_aa: CASSLYSGGAYNEQFF; cdr3_nt: TGCGCCAGCAGCTTGTACAGCGGGGGGGCCTACAACGAGCAGTTCTTC
j_call: TRBJ2-1; v_call: TRBV11-1; clone_size: few; d_call: NA; cdr3_aa: CASSLGLALDEQFF; cdr3_nt: TGTGCCAGCAGCTTAGGTCTAGCTTTGGATGAGCAGTTCTTC
j_call: TRBJ2-3; v_call: TRBV24-1; clone_size: NA; d_call: TRBD2; cdr3_aa: CATSDPGLAGAQDTQYF; cdr3_nt: TGTGCCACCAGTGATCCAGGACTAGCGGGAGCCCAAGATACGCAGTATTTT
j_call: TRBJ2-1; v_call: TRBV20-1; clone_size: NA; d_call: NA; cdr3_aa: CSVTEREYNEQFF; cdr3_nt: TGCAGTGTGACGGAAAGAGAATACAATGAGCAGTTCTTC
j_call: TRBJ2-2; v_call: TRBV20-1; clone_size: NA; d_call: NA; cdr3_aa: CSAWTVPNTGELFF; cdr3_nt: TGCAGTGCTTGGACAGTTCCGAACACCGGGGAGCTGTTTTTT
j_call: TRBJ2-6; v_call: TRBV5-1; clone_size: NA; d_call: NA; cdr3_aa: CASSFGSGANVPTF; cdr3_nt: NA
j_call: TRBJ2-7; v_call: TRBV20-1; clone_size: few; d_call: NA; cdr3_aa: CSARDSVMTYEQYF; cdr3_nt: TGCAGTGCTAGAGATAGCGTGATGACCTACGAGCAGTACTTC
j_call: TRBJ2-5; v_call: TRBV6-1; clone_size: NA; d_call: TRBD1; cdr3_aa: CASSEGGQVKKTQYF; cdr3_nt: TGTGCCAGCAGTGAAGGGGGACAGGTTAAAAAGACCCAGTACTTC
j_call: TRBJ2-3; v_call: TRBV7-6; clone_size: NA; d_call: TRBD2; cdr3_aa: CASSLYPIAGTDTQYF; cdr3_nt: TGTGCCAGCAGCTTATACCCAATAGCGGGGACAGATACGCAGTATTTT
j_call: TRBJ1-2; v_call: TRBV14; clone_size: few; d_call: NA; cdr3_aa: CASSPQPLYGYTF; cdr3_nt: TGTGCCAGCAGCCCACAGCCCCTATATGGCTACACCTTC
j_call: TRBJ1-1; v_call: TRBV5-1; clone_size: few; d_call: NA; cdr3_aa: CASSLAGGLGTEAFF; cdr3_nt: TGCGCCAGCAGCTTAGCGGGGGGGCTCGGGACTGAAGCTTTCTTT
j_call: TRBJ2-7; v_call: TRBV15; clone_size: few; d_call: NA; cdr3_aa: CATSRDHVDEQYF; cdr3_nt: TGTGCCACCAGCAGAGACCACGTGGACGAGCAGTACTTC
j_call: TRBJ2-2; v_call: TRBV12-3/TRBV12-4; clone_size: many; d_call: TRBD2; cdr3_aa: CASRLAANTGELFF; cdr3_nt: TGTGCCAGCAGACTAGCGGCGAACACCGGGGAGCTGTTTTTT
j_call: TRBJ2-5; v_call: TRBV28; clone_size: NA; d_call: TRBD2; cdr3_aa: CASSYGAGDQETQYF; cdr3_nt: TGTGCCAGCAGTTACGGGGCGGGAGACCAAGAGACCCAGTACTTC
j_call: TRBJ2-1; v_call: TRBV7-9; clone_size: few; d_call: NA; cdr3_aa: CASSLRSAGYNEQFF; cdr3_nt: TGTGCCAGCAGCTTGAGGTCGGCCGGGTACAATGAGCAGTTCTTC
j_call: TRBJ2-7; v_call: TRBV7-2; clone_size: NA; d_call: NA; cdr3_aa: CASSDAFGLSPLYEQYF; cdr3_nt: TGTGCCAGCAGCGACGCCTTTGGACTTTCCCCCCTCTACGAGCAGTACTTC
j_call: TRBJ2-3; v_call: TRBV20-1; clone_size: NA; d_call: NA; cdr3_aa: CSAARGESTQYF; cdr3_nt: TGCAGTGCTGCCAGGGGAGAGAGTACGCAGTATTTT
j_call: TRBJ1-2; v_call: TRBV6-1; clone_size: NA; d_call: NA; cdr3_aa: CASSEGGQGYTF; cdr3_nt: TGTGCCAGCAGTGAAGGAGGTCAGGGCTACACCTTC
j_call: TRBJ2-7; v_call: TRBV27; clone_size: few; d_call: NA; cdr3_aa: CASSRTQRVPYEQYF; cdr3_nt: TGTGCCAGCAGTCGGACCCAAAGAGTCCCCTACGAGCAGTACTTC
j_call: TRBJ2-7; v_call: TRBV4-1; clone_size: NA; d_call: NA; cdr3_aa: CASSQQARLSSYEQYF; cdr3_nt: TGCGCCAGCAGCCAGCAGGCCAGGTTAAGCTCCTACGAGCAGTACTTC
j_call: TRBJ2-1; v_call: TRBV2; clone_size: NA; d_call: TRBD2; cdr3_aa: CASPLTSGGDNEQFF; cdr3_nt: TGTGCCAGTCCACTCACTAGCGGGGGGGACAATGAGCAGTTCTTC
j_call: TRBJ2-1; v_call: TRBV29-1; clone_size: NA; d_call: NA; cdr3_aa: CSVEDDARLDADNEQFF; cdr3_nt: TGCAGCGTTGAAGATGATGCCCGACTAGACGCTGACAATGAGCAGTTCTTC
j_call: TRBJ2-1; v_call: TRBV24-1; clone_size: NA; d_call: TRBD2; cdr3_aa: CATSDPRTSGAYNEQFF; cdr3_nt: TGTGCTACCAGTGATCCTCGGACTAGCGGGGCCTACAATGAGCAGTTCTTC